This TCR beta chain comes out of a study of cytomegalovirus exposure and HLA in healthy donors (dated by TCRdb to 2015 to 2018). A note on the overall study: In an earlier analysis of under 750 of the donors, under 300 Gb of sequence data and 90 million to 120 million unique TCR beta sequences from some 170 million T cells were reported. HLA typing covered class I and class II loci at four-digit resolution. The genetic ancestry cluster associated with self-reported Caucasian donors included 81% of the roughly 380 genotyped donors. An earlier analysis of 450 to 750 of the donors used high-throughput TCR beta sequencing to judge whether each TCR beta V gene segment behaved as functional or pseudogenic. The aim of the study was to test whether cataloging public T cell receptors could identify signatures of past pathogen exposure. Typing coverage differed by locus: A, B, C, DRB1 and DQB1 were typed in about 620-640 donors, DQA1 in 522, DPA1 in some 600, and DPB1 in just under 490. The study profiled the T cell repertoires of under 700 subjects by immunosequencing and related them to cytomegalovirus serostatus. Rather than drawing on any new phenotypic data, the later analysis identified candidate immune exposures from TCR beta sequences and the way those sequences occurred across donors. On average, around 240,000 unique TCR beta nucleotide sequences were sequenced per donor among 398 genotyped donors of the cohort, with 15% to 20% of those sequences being non-productive. Every repertoire in the discovery cohort had been generated on one and the same sequencing platform. A later genetic analysis used genome-wide SNP genotypes for about 60% of the 666 donors, treating that subset as a discovery cohort. High-throughput TCR immunosequencing, statistical association of individual TCRs with disease status, and machine learning were combined to predict cytomegalovirus infection status. In addition to the first cohort of roughly 670 subjects, a separate validation cohort of 120 different subjects was used. Roughly five DR-DQ haplotypes were handled as single units for association and clustering because linkage in the cohort was strong. Alongside the repertoire data, information on donor age, sex, ethnicity and CMV serostatus was compiled. A later analysis re-examined previously published TCR beta repertoires from just over 650 donors and added high-resolution HLA genotyping to investigate patterns of TCR occurrence. An early release covering some 640 HLA-typed donors comprised approximately 290 gigabases of sequencing data and about 90 million unique TCR sequences. Study-wide findings and limitations: An earlier analysis of several hundred of the donors showed that most TCR beta V segments appeared in productive rearrangements either about 90% or about 30% of the time, which broadly matched IMGT annotations. A later analysis found that most CMV-associated TCR beta chains appeared HLA-restricted, with HLA associations seemingly driven largely by CMV exposure. The authors suggested that the approach could potentially be generalized to other disease states and immunological phenotypes. V-gene and J-gene trimming of TCR beta chains was associated with a missense DCLRE1C variant in a later genetic analysis, and the association was replicated in an independent cohort. In a later analysis, several top co-occurrence clusters were reported to appear linked to parvovirus B19, influenza, CMV and Epstein-Barr virus. Compared with equally common non-associated chains, HLA-associated TCR beta chains in a later analysis were more clonally expanded and had lower generation probabilities. Presence/absence analyses assumed roughly uniform sequencing depth across donors, an assumption that may not hold. The only immune exposure information available for the cohort was CMV serostatus. Three of the identified cytomegalovirus-associated TCR beta chains were confirmed in vitro to be specific for cytomegalovirus antigens. A further reported finding was that TCR beta sequences accurately predicted the HLA-A and HLA-B alleles for most subjects in the first cohort. The classifier was reported to diagnose cytomegalovirus status with high specificity and sensitivity in both the original cohort and the validation cohort. A total of 150 or so TCR beta chains were listed by the study as associated with cytomegalovirus. Correlated functional status among segregating V segments might be attributable to linkage disequilibrium, but an unknown experimental factor could not be ruled out. When HLA alleles, especially DR and DQ, strongly co-occurred, attributing TCR associations to individual alleles was difficult. Specific HLA alleles were associated with more than 15,000 TCR beta sequences at a false discovery rate of 0.05 in a later analysis. Across donors, most TCR sequences were observed very rarely, whereas some public TCRs were present in many individuals. A cluster of highly shared sequence variants was judged likely to be a technical artifact of the sequencing pipeline. Because the 87-base-pair reads could not distinguish some IMGT-functional V segments, including TRBV6-2 and TRBV6-3, those segments were excluded. According to a later genetic analysis, donors in an Asian-associated ancestry cluster had fewer N-insertions in productive TCRs than the roughly 660-donor mean. Because HLA typing was unavailable for some donors at each locus, only the typed subset was used in association tests. Only TCR beta chains were sequenced in this cohort, and the absence of alpha or paired-chain data limited detectable features. In a later analysis, the rate of TCR association differed among HLA loci, with DRB1 alleles having the most associated TCRs and HLA-C alleles having the fewest. Because counts were too low, 15 to 20 rarely observed V segments, including chromosome 9 orphons, were left out of the earlier analysis of approximately 500 of the donors.

As regards this clone: The antigen it binds to is not known. Nothing much larger sits one base from this clone, and base qualities are not available.

The library was obtained by the immunoSEQ multiplex PCR assay. A mixture of 60 forward primers for TCR Vbeta segments and 13 reverse primers for TCR Jbeta segments was used in the multiplex PCR. The CDR3 region of rearranged TCR beta genes was amplified from genomic DNA by a multiplex PCR assay. The Illumina HiSeq System was used to sequence the amplified TCR beta libraries as 87-base-pair reads. The study's processing was this. Across the 670 or so repertoires, a later analysis counted some 80 million unique TCR beta chains, 9.5 million to 13 million of which were shared by at least two donors. A nearest-neighbor algorithm error-corrected the raw reads and collapsed the reads into unique sequences, merging closely related sequences to remove PCR and sequencing errors. CDR3 sequences were aligned to IMGT reference sequences to assign V, D and J gene segments. For a sequence to be retained, a match of at least six nucleotides was required to both a V gene segment and a J gene segment. Rearrangements were classified as productive when the CDR3 lacked stop codons and remained in frame with V and J, and all other rearrangements were classified as non-productive. CDR3 was defined by IMGT convention, running from the second conserved V-encoded cysteine to the conserved J-encoded phenylalanine. The earlier analysis of about 560 of the donors excluded any sequence lacking an unambiguous match to a single V gene segment. In an earlier analysis of approximately 610 of the donors, V segments were called functional above 56.7% productive rearrangements and were called segregating when the between-donor standard deviation exceeded 5%. A statistical classification framework was developed to diagnose cytomegalovirus status using the catalog of TCR beta chain sequences. In a later analysis, TCR nucleotide sequences were compared against IMGT/GENE-DB human TR gene sequences so that V and J genes could be assigned. Using the TCRdist pipeline, a later analysis assigned CDR3 sequences along with most-parsimonious VDJ recombination scenarios. In a later analysis, every TCR beta chain was defined by the combination of its CDR3 amino acid sequence and its V-gene family, and reads without a unique V-gene family were dropped. In a later analysis, approximately 590 highly shared, low-generation-probability nucleotide sequences were removed to address suspected cross-contamination and a sequencing artifact. For each public chain, a later analysis derived a clonal expansion index from normalized ranks of inferred template counts within each repertoire. A later analysis computed generation probabilities with a VDJ recombination model fitted to out-of-frame rearrangements, and checked the results against IGoR. Hypergeometric tests were used in a later analysis to score TCR-TCR, TCR-HLA and TCR-CMV co-occurrence, with a repertoire-size bias correction applied to the TCR pairs. False discovery rates were estimated in a later analysis by permuting HLA or CMV assignments 20 times. In a later analysis, co-occurring TCRs were grouped using DBSCAN, with TCRdist sequence similarity added in when clustering inside HLA-allele-positive subsets. Co-occurrence clustering excluded repertoires with fewer than 30,000 or more than 120,000 public chains, plus five with anomalous nucleotide sharing. The source is immuneACCESS, and TCRdb retained only in-frame sequences with V and J called. Part of the clones is not carried over; for the studies checked, unresolved V genes explain less than half of this, and the remainder is unexplained. The V and J calls and clone size are taken from that table; D and trimming were inferred from the DNA. This sample is represented by roughly 150,000 clones; around 80% of them were singletons. The top ten clones comprise 7% of the sample.

Including the terminal cysteine and phenylalanine, the CDR3 comprises 13 residues. Here the CDR3 DNA is all that survives: 39 bases in frame from base 1. V ends up 5 bases short and J 3 bases short, with an unmatched junction base count of 2. Looking up the germline V gene yields CDR1 KGHSH and CDR2 LQKENI. In total, more than 500 healthy bone marrow donors made up the cohort. At the time of sampling, every cohort member was nominally healthy, though immune exposures that went unrecorded were likely present. The donor was CMV seropositive and was included in the group of around 300 seropositive cohort members. A peripheral blood sample was collected from each donor, and TCR beta sequencing was performed on peripheral blood mononuclear cells. The Qiagen DNeasy Blood Extraction Kit was used to extract genomic DNA from the blood cell samples.

The sequence is built from TRBV18 and TRBJ1-1; TRBD1 lines up with 8 middle nucleotides. The sequenced sample was PBMCs. The source of this sequence is a woman aged 40 to 50 in good health and CMV-seropositive. The CDR3 loop reads CASSTTGDTEAFF. The DNA is TGTGCCAGCTCAACGACAGGGGACACTGAAGCTTTCTTT.